A selection of T cell receptor beta chains follows, all from one sample in a study of blood T cells in healthy people across ages. MiXCR was run by TCRdb on the 5' RACE reads, yielding one entry per CDR3 protein. The data contain about 320,000 distinct CDR3 sequences, roughly 26% of them seen just once; the ten biggest clones take up 25% to 35%. Sequenced input: blood. Every receptor here comes from a woman in her seventies in good health. Each CDR3 is given with its conserved first and last residue. Each record gives: J gene, D gene, clone size, V gene, CDR3 length, CDR3 DNA, CDR3 protein. A D gene is named only where the DNA matches it firmly. Expanded clones are given a class, and other clones once, few, many or no size at all.

TRBJ2-7,TRBD1,few,TRBV20-1,14,TGCAGTGCTACGGACAGGGGAGTGTCCTACGAGCAGTACTTC,CSATDRGVSYEQYF
TRBJ2-1,.,.,TRBV5-1,13,TGCGCCAGCAGCTTCCTAGCGAGAGGTGAGCAGTTCTTC,CASSFLARGEQFF
TRBJ1-5,.,.,TRBV20-1,14,TGCAGTGCGCCGGACGGGCATAGCAATCAGCCCCAGCATTTT,CSAPDGHSNQPQHF
TRBJ2-1,TRBD2,.,TRBV29-1,14,TGCAGCGTTGAAGGGTTGCCTAGCGGGCCCGAGCAGTTCTTC,CSVEGLPSGPEQFF
TRBJ1-5,.,few,TRBV24-1,14,TGTGCCACCAGGGACGGCGGAGACGATCAGCCCCAGCATTTT,CATRDGGDDQPQHF
TRBJ2-7,.,.,TRBV7-2,16,TGTGCCAGCAGCTCCCCCGGGCTAGCTGCGTTCTACGAGCAGTACTTC,CASSSPGLAAFYEQYF
TRBJ2-7,TRBD2,.,TRBV7-3,19,TGTGCCAGCAGCGCGATAACCGGGACTAGCGGGAGCCCTACCTACGAGCAGTACTTC,CASSAITGTSGSPTYEQYF
TRBJ2-1,TRBD2,many,TRBV5-1,14,TGCGCCAGCAGCTTGGCCGGACGGGGGGATGAGCAGTTCTTC,CASSLAGRGDEQFF
TRBJ2-3,.,.,TRBV20-1,15,TGCAGTGCTAGAGATTGGCGGGGTAGCACAGATACGCAGTATTTT,CSARDWRGSTDTQYF
TRBJ2-1,TRBD2,many,TRBV28,15,TGTGCCAGCAGTGCCACTAGCGGCTCCTACAATGAGCAGTTCTTC,CASSATSGSYNEQFF
TRBJ1-1,.,.,TRBV20-1,13,TGCAGTGCTCCGTCGAACTTGAACACTGAAGCTTTCTTT,CSAPSNLNTEAFF
TRBJ2-5,.,few,TRBV20-1,15,TGCAGTGCTAGAGACCCTCTGGGGGTACAAGAGACCCAGTACTTC,CSARDPLGVQETQYF
TRBJ1-4,TRBD1,many,TRBV10-3,13,TGTGCCATCAGTCCGGGACAGAGCGAAAAACTGTTTTTT,CAISPGQSEKLFF
TRBJ2-2,.,few,TRBV2,13,TGTGCCAGCGTAGCGGAGGTCACCGGGGAGCTGTTTTTT,CASVAEVTGELFF
TRBJ2-4,.,few,TRBV28,17,TGTGCCAGCAGTTCCACCGACGGAGGTAGCGCCAAAAACATTCAGTACTTC,CASSSTDGGSAKNIQYF
TRBJ2-7,.,.,TRBV20-1,11,TGCAGTGCGAACCAAGTTTACGAGCAGTACTTC,CSANQVYEQYF
TRBJ2-3,.,.,TRBV6-2/TRBV6-3,14,TGTGCCAGCAGTTTAACGGGCGACCGGAATACGCAGTATTTT,CASSLTGDRNTQYF
TRBJ2-1,TRBD2,.,TRBV28,14,TGTGCCAGTGGTAGCGGGAGGCCCTACAATGAGCAGTTCTTC,CASGSGRPYNEQFF
TRBJ1-2,.,.,TRBV15,17,TGTGCCACCAGCAGAGATTTTGACAGCCTTAAACAGTATGGCTACACCTTC,CATSRDFDSLKQYGYTF
TRBJ1-4,.,few,TRBV4-3,12,TGCGCCAGCAGCCAACAACAGGAAAAACTGTTTTTT,CASSQQQEKLFF
TRBJ2-7,.,many,TRBV3-2,14,TGTGCCAGCAGCGAATCAAGCAGGACGGGGGAGCAGTACTTC,CASSESSRTGEQYF
TRBJ2-3,TRBD1,.,TRBV20-1,15,TGCAGTGCTAGACTTGGACAGGGGATAGCAGATACGCAGTATTTT,CSARLGQGIADTQYF
TRBJ2-2,.,.,TRBV14,15,TGTGCCAGCAGCTTTCGGACAGCGAACACCGGGGAGCTGTTTTTT,CASSFRTANTGELFF
TRBJ2-5,.,many,TRBV14,13,TGTGCCAGCAGCGGGGGACTCCAAGAGACCCAGTACTTC,CASSGGLQETQYF
TRBJ2-7,TRBD2,.,TRBV20-1,13,TGCAGTGCCATTAGCGGGGGACCCTACGAGCAGTACTTC,CSAISGGPYEQYF
TRBJ2-6,.,.,TRBV7-2,14,TGTGCCAGCAGCCTAGACTCTGGGGCCAACGTCCTGACTTTC,CASSLDSGANVLTF